Each of the 15 T cell receptor beta chains below was sequenced from the same sample in a study of blood T cell repertoires in COVID-19. Produced via immunoSEQ multiplex PCR; TCRdb's table is partial and in-frame only. This table has approximately 65,000 clones, 70% to 85% appearing once. Source material: peripheral blood. Source of these receptors: a woman older than 75 with active or convalescent COVID-19.

The rearrangement uses TRBV6-5 and TRBJ1-5, with D perhaps TRBD1 (5 bases). V lost 5 bases and J 5 bases, leaving 10 bases between the germline ends. Per the germline V gene, CDR1 is MNHEY and CDR2 is SVGAGI. The CDR3 covers 13 residues. The CDR3 sequence: CASSTAGDQPQHF. CDR3 bases: TGTGCCAGCAGTACAGCGGGGGATCAGCCCCAGCATTTT.

This clone was detected once. The V gene is TRBV4-2, the J gene TRBJ2-5; 8 bases match TRBD1. Germline loops: CDR1 LGHNA, CDR2 YNFKEQ. V lost 1 base and J lost 5; bases outside the gene matches: 18. This CDR3 comprises 19 residues. Here the CDR3 reads CASSQGRGQDPRFRETQYF. The CDR3 bases are TGTGCCAGCAGCCAAGGTCGGGGACAGGATCCTAGGTTCAGGGAGACCCAGTACTTC.

This sequence joins TRBV14 and TRBJ1-4; 9 bases agree with TRBD1. Trimming at V came to 2 bases and at J to 7 bases, leaving 5 bases not matched to a gene. Germline lookup yields CDR1 SGHDN and CDR2 FVKESK. This CDR3 has 15 amino acids. CDR3 sequence reads: CASSQTGGASEKLFF. Written as DNA, the CDR3 is TGTGCCAGCAGCCAAACAGGGGGCGCCTCTGAAAAACTGTTTTTT.

This clone was detected a few times. This rearrangement joins TRBV5-1 to TRBJ1-1; D gene unclear. Germline lookup yields CDR1 SGHRS and CDR2 YFSETQ. Deletions cut 3 bases from V and 0 bases from J, with 9 bases between. The length of the CDR3 is 14 residues. The CDR3: CASSYNAVNTEAFF. DNA for the CDR3: TGCGCCAGCAGCTACAACGCAGTGAACACTGAAGCTTTCTTT.

The V call is TRBV5-1, the J call TRBJ1-4, with TRBD1 matching 8 bases. The ends lost 0 bases at V and 7 bases at J; junction bases unmatched: 5. Looked up from germline, CDR1 is SGHRS and CDR2 is YFSETQ. This CDR3 has 15 residues. The CDR3 spells CASSLGGQGAEKLFF. The CDR3, as DNA: TGCGCCAGCAGCTTGGGTGGCCAGGGGGCTGAAAAACTGTTTTTT.

Note on this clone: The sample has other DNA sequences that encode this CDR3 too. The chain uses TRBV7-9 and TRBJ1-2; 9 bases match TRBD1. The CDR3 has 14 residues. Per germline, CDR1 SEHNR and CDR2 FQNEAQ (reference sequence). V gave up 1 base and J gave up 6 bases; unmatched junction bases: 3. CDR3 loop: CASSLDRGRDGYTF. The CDR3, as DNA: TGTGCCAGCAGCTTAGACAGGGGGCGGGATGGCTACACCTTC.

The sample holds a few counts of this clone. The same CDR3 is also encoded by other DNA sequences in this sample. CDR3 in amino acids: CASSLGDREGNQPQHF. Here the CDR3 DNA reads TGCGCCAGCAGCTTGGGGGACAGGGAGGGCAATCAGCCCCAGCATTTT. The V and J genes are TRBV5-1 and TRBJ1-5; TRBD1 matches at 9 bases. From germline, CDR1 is SGHRS and CDR2 YFSETQ. The J segment lost 2 bases and the V segment lost 0 bases, leaving 3 bases of the junction unmatched. CDR3 length: 16 residues.

The chain uses TRBV11-2 and TRBJ2-5; 13 bases are shared with TRBD2. V was clipped by 5 bases and J by 6 bases; unmatched bases: 6. This CDR3 has 15 residues. Germline V gene data show CDR1 as SGHAT and CDR2 as FQNNGV. CDR3 sequence reads: CASSPGTSGIQTQYF. CDR3 in DNA: TGTGCCAGCAGCCCGGGGACTAGCGGGATTCAGACCCAGTACTTC.

V is TRBV2 and J is TRBJ1-4; D remains unclear. The V end was cut by 7 bases, the J end by 0 bases, with 9 bases between. Germline loops: CDR1 SNHLY, CDR2 FYNNEI. The CDR3 runs to 14 residues. CDR3 amino acids: CASNERSTNEKLFF. In DNA, the CDR3 is TGTGCCAGCAACGAGAGATCAACTAATGAAAAACTGTTTTTT.

This rearrangement joins TRBV11-2 to TRBJ2-7; maybe TRBD2 (5 bases). Germline-derived CDR1 and CDR2 are SGHAT and FQNNGV. Trimming took 7 bases from V and 6 from J, leaving 16 bases between them. The CDR3 sequence is 13 residues long. The CDR3 protein is CASTKTGSREQYF. CDR3 nucleotides: TGTGCCAGCACGAAGACGGGGAGTCGCGAGCAGTACTTC.

The chain combines TRBV5-4 with TRBJ1-1; D is possibly TRBD1 (5 bases). Germline values: CDR1 SGHNT, CDR2 YYREEE (reference sequence). This CDR3 has 16 amino acids. V lost 0 bases, J lost 1 base, and 13 bases lay in between. The CDR3: CASSLGGVGPNTEAFF. Here the CDR3 DNA reads TGTGCCAGCAGCTTGGGGGGGGTCGGACCGAACACTGAAGCTTTCTTT.

The sample holds one count of this clone. The junction shows a germline mismatch at one end, possibly a read error. The chain couples TRBV19 to TRBJ2-1, with TRBD2 as a possible D gene (5 bases). From germline, CDR1 is LNHDA and CDR2 SQIVND (reference sequence). The CDR3 is 14 residues long. The CDR3: CASSDQVDYDEQFF. CDR3 in DNA: TGTGCCAGTAGTGACCAGGTTGACTACGATGAGCAGTTCTTC.

There are a few counts of this clone. The chain links TRBV5-1 to TRBJ1-1; a weak D match, TRBD1 (5 bases). Looked up from germline, CDR1 is SGHRS and CDR2 is YFSETQ. The CDR3 length is 15 residues. V gave up 2 bases and J gave up 4 bases, with 15 bases separating them. Here the CDR3 DNA reads TGCGCCAGCAGCTTAACGGGCCTTAGGGGCACTGAAGCTTTCTTT. Its translation: CASSLTGLRGTEAFF.

The chain combines TRBV6-5 with TRBJ1-5; D remains unclear. The germline V gene has CDR1 MNHEY and CDR2 SVGAGI. CDR3 length: 12 residues. V gave up 6 bases and J gave up 3 bases, with 6 bases separating them. This CDR3 is CASRRYNQPQHF. CDR3 sequence (DNA): TGTGCCAGCAGACGGTACAATCAGCCCCAGCATTTT.

This sequence joins TRBV5-4 and TRBJ2-5; 9 nucleotides match TRBD2. Germline trimming cut 4 bases from V and 4 bases from J; bases unmatched to any gene: 8. The CDR3 has 15 amino acids. CDR1 and CDR2 from the germline V gene are SGHNT and YYREEE (reference sequence). CDR3 residues: CASSQERGAVETQYF. In nucleotides, the CDR3 is TGTGCCAGCAGCCAAGAGCGGGGGGCCGTAGAGACCCAGTACTTC. Full variable domain (rest looked up from reference TRBV5-4 and TRBJ2-5): ETGVTQSPTHLIKTRGQQVTLRCSSQSGHNTVSWYQQALGQGPQFIFQYYREEENGRGNFPPRFSGLQFPNYSSELNVNALELDDSALYLCASSQERGAVETQYFGPGTRLLVL.